The 12 T cell receptor beta chains in this list originate from one sample, sequenced in a study of shared clonotypes between healthy human individuals. Assay: immunoSEQ multiplex PCR; the TCRdb copy retains only in-frame clones and omits some. The table lists roughly 1,600,000 clones, approximately 98.5% of them singletons. The sample comprised naive CD4+ T cells sorted from blood. Subset indicated: CD45RA+ positively selected. The receptors derive from a man aged 25-45 years in good health.

The chain employs TRBV4-1 and TRBJ1-2; D unresolved. Trimming left V 0 bases short and J 3 bases short, with 11 bases between. The germline V gene has CDR1 MGHRA and CDR2 YSYEKL. There are 15 residues in the CDR3. DNA for the CDR3: TGCGCCAGCAGCCAAGATCCCGGATATGACTATGGCTACACCTTC. It yields the protein CASSQDPGYDYGYTF.

CDR3 sequence: CASSHLAQGPQHF. Here the CDR3 DNA reads TGTGCCAGCAGCCACCTGGCCCAGGGGCCCCAGCATTTT. The chain uses TRBV21-1 and TRBJ1-5; TRBD1 was called by the table and not checked on the DNA. TRBV21-1 is reported as a pseudogene. CDR3 length equals 13 residues.

DNA of the CDR3: TGCGCCAGCAGGGGGACTAGCGGGTACACAGATACGCAGTATTTT. Translated, it gives CASRGTSGYTDTQYF. This sequence joins TRBV5-1 and TRBJ2-3; 12 bases fit TRBD2. With V trimmed by 5 bases and J by 2 bases, 3 bases remained unmatched. This CDR3 is built from 15 residues. Per the germline V gene, CDR1 is SGHRS and CDR2 is YFSETQ. Filled out from reference TRBV5-1 and TRBJ2-3, the complete variable domain reads KAGVTQTPRYLIKTRGQQVTLSCSPISGHRSVSWYQQTPGQGLQFLFEYFSETQRNKGNFPGRFSGRQFSNSRSEMNVSTLELGDSALYLCASRGTSGYTDTQYFGPGTRLTVL.

The genes are TRBV29-1 and TRBJ1-1; D remains ambiguous. V was clipped by 1 base and J by 4 bases, with 13 bases between them. The germline gives CDR1 SQVTM, CDR2 ANQGSEA. The CDR3 sequence is 14 residues long. The CDR3 reads CSVEVAPMGTEAFF. The CDR3 DNA follows: TGCAGCGTTGAAGTGGCACCAATGGGCACTGAAGCTTTCTTT.

The rearrangement joins TRBV7-3 to TRBJ2-1; 8 bases map to TRBD2. The germline V gene encodes CDR1 SGHTA and CDR2 FQGTGA. The CDR3 extends over 15 amino acids. The V and J ends lost 1 base and 7 bases, in that order; junction bases with no gene match: 6. This chain's CDR3 is CASSLSLAGSNEQFF. CDR3 bases: TGTGCCAGCAGCTTAAGCCTAGCGGGTTCGAATGAGCAGTTCTTC. Using reference TRBV7-3 and TRBJ2-1 for the parts outside the CDR3, the full variable domain is GAGVSQTPSNKVTEKGKYVELRCDPISGHTALYWYRQSLGQGPEFLIYFQGTGAADDSGLPNDRFFAVRPEGSVSTLKIQRTERGDSAVYLCASSLSLAGSNEQFFGPGTRLTVL.

The V gene is TRBV29-1, the J gene TRBJ2-5; D gene ambiguous. Trimming removed 4 bases at V and 5 bases at J, with 14 bases between. This CDR3 spans 13 amino acids. Per the germline V gene, CDR1 is SQVTM and CDR2 is ANQGSEA. CDR3 protein: CSVVEVSPETQYF. CDR3 nucleotide sequence: TGCAGCGTTGTAGAGGTCAGCCCGGAGACCCAGTACTTC.

The V gene is TRBV20-1, the J gene TRBJ2-7, with D possibly being TRBD2 (6 bases). CDR1 DFQATT and CDR2 SNEGSKA come from the germline V gene (reference sequence). V was shortened by 6 bases and J by 10 bases, with 16 bases between the two germline ends. The CDR3 spans 11 residues. CDR3 in DNA: TGCAGTGCATTTGGACGGGACTTCCAGTACTTC. Residues: CSAFGRDFQYF.

The V gene is TRBV29-1, the J gene TRBJ2-1; no reliable D call. Germline CDR1 and CDR2: SQVTM and ANQGSEA. V was shortened by 6 bases and J by 0 bases, with 12 bases between the two germline ends. The CDR3 length is 14 residues. CDR3 DNA: TGCAGCGTCCCCCGAGCACCCTCCTACAATGAGCAGTTCTTC. Protein sequence: CSVPRAPSYNEQFF.

The chain employs TRBV5-4 and TRBJ1-5; 7 bases line up with TRBD1. Germline loops: CDR1 SGHNT, CDR2 YYREEE (reference sequence). The V gene end was trimmed by 4 bases and the J gene end by 2 bases; junction bases not matched to a gene: 3. The CDR3 covers 14 residues. The CDR3 DNA reads as TGTGCCAGCAGCCCCGGGACAGGCAATCAGCCCCAGCATTTT. It codes for CASSPGTGNQPQHF. Full variable domain (rest looked up from reference TRBV5-4 and TRBJ1-5): ETGVTQSPTHLIKTRGQQVTLRCSSQSGHNTVSWYQQALGQGPQFIFQYYREEENGRGNFPPRFSGLQFPNYSSELNVNALELDDSALYLCASSPGTGNQPQHFGDGTRLSIL.

The chain combines TRBV7-2 with TRBJ1-1; D possibly corresponds to TRBD1 (6 bases). Deletions cut 0 bases from V and 10 bases from J, with 12 bases between. Germline CDR1 reads SGHTA; CDR2 reads FQGNSA. This CDR3 contains 13 residues. CDR3 sequence reads: CASSLALTGPAFF. CDR3 coding DNA: TGTGCCAGCAGCTTAGCCCTGACAGGACCAGCTTTCTTT.

A word on this clone: This same CDR3 is encoded by further DNA sequences in the sample. The V gene is TRBV10-3, the J gene TRBJ1-1; 8 bases agree with TRBD1. The CDR3 is 13 amino acids. Germline assignment: CDR1 ENHRY and CDR2 SYGVKD. The J segment lost 4 bases and the V segment lost 6 bases, leaving 4 bases of the junction unmatched. CDR3 bases: TGTGCCATCAGCGGACAGGGAGGCACTGAAGCTTTCTTT. Residues: CAISGQGGTEAFF.

The chain carries TRBV19 and TRBJ1-5; D not resolved. Germline V CDR1 and CDR2: LNHDA, SQIVND (reference sequence). The V end was cut by 2 bases, the J end by 5 bases, with 16 bases between. The CDR3 contains 16 residues. The CDR3 protein is CASSITGLWSDQPQHF. CDR3 sequence (DNA): TGTGCCAGTAGTATAACGGGCCTGTGGTCCGATCAGCCCCAGCATTTT.